This TCR beta chain was sequenced in a study of OX40 agonist ivuxolimab in advanced cancers. Overall study context: Clinicians treated patients with ivuxolimab, an agonistic anti-OX40 (CD134) antibody. Ivuxolimab was administered intravenously to patients at 0.01 to 10 mg/kg every 2 weeks. Patients with hepatocellular carcinoma, melanoma, renal cell or head and neck cancer made up the dose-escalation patients.

The method was immunoSEQ multiplex PCR; TCRdb's version includes in-frame clones alone and lacks a portion of them. The data show 60,000 to 100,000 clones, about 90% seen once. Germline CDR1 reads GTSNPN; CDR2 reads SVGIG (reference sequence). V gave up 3 bases and J gave up 2 bases, with 10 bases separating them. This CDR3 is 13 amino acids long. The sequence came from an adult with an advanced solid tumor such as melanoma, head and neck, liver or kidney cancer. The sample in question was CD4+ or CD8+ T cells sorted from blood, obtained in a trial of the OX40 agonist ivuxolimab. This chain uses TRBV30 with TRBJ1-2, with D hard to call. The CDR3, as DNA: TGTGCCTGGAGGTTGTCGTCGAACTATGGCTACACCTTC. Translating gives CAWRLSSNYGYTF.